A single sample gave rise to the 20 T cell receptor beta chains below, sequenced in a study of beta chain features in type 1 diabetes. Expressed TCRB transcripts were sequenced because the isolated RNA had all been reverse transcribed beforehand. Sequencing was performed with immunoSEQ multiplex PCR; in TCRdb, only in-frame clones are kept and a portion is missing. The table lists 620,000 or so clones, around a sixth of them singletons. Sequenced input: naive CD4+ T cells from blood. All receptors derive from a man in his late teens or twenties in good health.

With regard to this clone: Other nucleotide sequences in the sample specify the same CDR3. J is TRBJ1-2 and V is TRBV6-6; 7 positions agree with TRBD1. Germline V CDR1 and CDR2: MNHNY, SVGAGI (reference sequence). Trimming cost V 0 bases and J 5 bases; bases outside gene matches: 3. The CDR3 extends over 14 amino acids. CDR3 nucleotides: TGTGCCAGCAGTTACTCAGGACAGGTTTATGGCTACACCTTC. This sequence encodes CASSYSGQVYGYTF.

This clone turned up a few times. The chain uses TRBV10-3 and TRBJ1-2; a possible D gene is TRBD1 (5 bases). Trimming left V 3 bases short and J 1 base short, with 9 bases between. CDR3 length: 14 residues. Germline V gene lookup returns CDR1 ENHRY and CDR2 SYGVKD. The CDR3 region has the DNA TGTGCCATCAGTGATGCAGGGAATAACTATGGCTACACCTTC. This codes for CAISDAGNNYGYTF.

The chain has TRBV6-5 and TRBJ1-2, with 8 bases aligning to TRBD1. The V gene end was trimmed by 5 bases and the J gene end by 2 bases; junction bases not matched to a gene: 7. This CDR3 comprises 15 residues. Germline CDR1 reads MNHEY; CDR2 reads SVGAGI. The CDR3 spells CASSTRTGTNYGYTF. The DNA of the CDR3 is TGTGCCAGCAGTACCCGGACAGGGACAAACTATGGCTACACCTTC.

V usage is TRBV5-4 and J usage is TRBJ1-3; D ambiguous. V shed 3 bases and J shed 4 bases, with 8 bases lying between them. The CDR3 has 13 residues. Per germline, CDR1 SGHNT and CDR2 YYREEE (reference sequence). This CDR3 reads CASSSEVGNTIYF. The CDR3 DNA sequence: TGTGCCAGCAGCTCTGAGGTCGGAAACACCATATATTTT.

The J gene is TRBJ2-7, the V gene TRBV2; TRBD1 or TRBD2 may be the D gene (5 bases each). Germline V gene lookup returns CDR1 SNHLY and CDR2 FYNNEI. V dropped 7 bases and J dropped 3 bases, with 16 bases sitting between them. CDR3 length: 14 residues. The chain's CDR3 is CASNYRGPNYEQYF. CDR3 bases: TGTGCCAGCAATTACCGGGGCCCAAACTACGAGCAGTACTTC.

This clone was observed a few times. The chain is built from TRBV10-3 and TRBJ2-7; D is perhaps TRBD1 or TRBD2 (7 bases each). From germline, CDR1 is ENHRY and CDR2 SYGVKD. This CDR3 is built from 15 residues. Trimming stripped 6 bases from V and 3 bases from J, with 18 bases between. The CDR3 region has the DNA TGTGCCATCAGCCCGCAGGGGGGGAGAGGCTACGAGCAGTACTTC. As protein: CAISPQGGRGYEQYF.

The CDR3 sequence: CASRLTGTGAYEQYF. The CDR3 DNA reads TGTGCCAGCAGACTAACCGGGACAGGGGCCTACGAGCAGTACTTC. The chain carries TRBV6-5 and TRBJ2-7; 10 nucleotides line up with TRBD1. The CDR3 is 15 residues long. With 6 bases clipped from V and 2 bases from J, the junction kept 7 bases outside the gene matches. Looked up from germline, CDR1 is MNHEY and CDR2 is SVGAGI.

The V and J genes are TRBV7-2 and TRBJ2-7; weak D call: TRBD1 (5 bases). This CDR3 has 15 residues. The V end was cut by 4 bases, the J end by 0 bases, with 13 bases between. Germline assignment: CDR1 SGHTA and CDR2 FQGNSA. This chain's CDR3 is CASSSQQGASYEQYF. In DNA, the CDR3 is TGTGCCAGCAGCTCTCAGCAAGGGGCCTCCTACGAGCAGTACTTC.

This chain links TRBV9 with TRBJ2-3; 7 nucleotides match TRBD2. This CDR3 spans 16 amino acids. Looked up from germline, CDR1 is SGDLS and CDR2 is YYNGEE. V gave up 0 bases and J gave up 1 base; unmatched junction bases: 5. CDR3 nucleotides: TGTGCCAGCAGCGTAGGCCCTAGCGGAGGCACAGATACGCAGTATTTT. As protein: CASSVGPSGGTDTQYF.

This chain connects TRBV5-4 to TRBJ2-1; D possibly corresponds to TRBD2 (6 bases). From germline, CDR1 is SGHNT and CDR2 YYREEE (reference sequence). This CDR3 is built from 15 residues. V was pared by 6 bases and J by 2 bases, with 15 bases between. The CDR3, as DNA: TGTGCCAGCACCCCCGCGGGGCGGACCTACAATGAGCAGTTCTTC. Protein: CASTPAGRTYNEQFF.

J is TRBJ2-7 and V is TRBV29-1, with 7 bases that match TRBD1. The junction had 6 bases not matched to a gene; V was cut back by 5 bases and J by 2 bases. CDR1 is SQVTM and CDR2 is ANQGSEA in the germline V gene. This CDR3 contains 13 residues. The CDR3 nucleotides are TGCAGCGTTCTCCGGGACAGCGCCTACGAGCAGTACTTC. It yields the protein CSVLRDSAYEQYF.

This clone was seen a few times. An end of the junction does not agree with germline; a read error may underlie this. The chain combines TRBV6-1 with TRBJ2-7; D may be TRBD1 (5 bases). The length of the CDR3 is 15 residues. CDR1 is MNHNS and CDR2 is SASEGT in the germline V gene. The CDR3 DNA reads TGTGCCAGCAGCGAAGACCAGGGAAGTCCTAACGAGCAGTACTTC. Translating gives CASSEDQGSPNEQYF.

The gene calls are TRBV10-3 and TRBJ2-1, with unresolved D. This CDR3 contains 13 residues. The V gene lost 2 bases and the J gene lost 9 bases, with 11 bases spanning the gap. Germline loops: CDR1 ENHRY, CDR2 SYGVKD. The CDR3 coding sequence is TGTGCCATCAGTGAGCACATTCTTACTGAGCAGTTCTTC. This sequence encodes CAISEHILTEQFF.

This clone appeared a few times. This rearrangement joins TRBV19 to TRBJ2-1; 10 bases match TRBD1. The CDR3 sequence is 15 residues long. V trimming: 1 base; J trimming: 8 bases; junction bases outside the gene matches: 5. Germline lookup yields CDR1 LNHDA and CDR2 SQIVND (reference sequence). The CDR3 is CASSIGDRGQDEQFF. CDR3 nucleotides: TGTGCCAGTAGTATAGGGGACAGGGGCCAGGATGAGCAGTTCTTC.

This clone turned up a few times. DNA for the CDR3: TGTGCCAGCAGCCCGCAGGGGGGGCTCTCCTACGAGCAGTACTTC. Amino acid sequence: CASSPQGGLSYEQYF. J is TRBJ2-7 and V is TRBV7-3, with D tentatively TRBD1 or TRBD2 (7 bases each). Germline values: CDR1 SGHTA, CDR2 FQGTGA. The CDR3 spans 15 residues. Between the trimmed V and J ends, which lost 5 bases and 0 bases, there was a span of 14 bases.

The chain employs TRBV4-1 and TRBJ1-4, with D uncertain. The ends were cut back, 1 base at V and 7 bases at J, with 25 bases in the middle. This CDR3 region has 19 residues. The germline V gene encodes CDR1 MGHRA and CDR2 YSYEKL. The CDR3 loop reads CASSQVGGTKSFLGEKLFF. The CDR3 DNA follows: TGCGCCAGCAGCCAAGTTGGCGGCACAAAGTCCTTCTTGGGTGAAAAACTGTTTTTT.

The chain has TRBV28 and TRBJ2-1, with 7 nucleotides matching TRBD1. This CDR3 is built from 16 residues. J was trimmed by 0 bases and V by 7 bases; bases with no gene match: 9. The V gene's germline CDR1 is MDHEN and CDR2 SYDVKM. The CDR3 here is CASTGTARSSYNEQFF. CDR3 nucleotide sequence: TGTGCCAGCACCGGGACAGCTAGGAGCTCCTACAATGAGCAGTTCTTC. The full variable domain, rest sourced from reference TRBV28 and TRBJ2-1, is DVKVTQSSRYLVKRTGEKVFLECVQDMDHENMFWYRQDPGLGLRLIYFSYDVKMKEKGDIPEGYSVSREKKERFSLILESASTNQTSMYLCASTGTARSSYNEQFFGPGTRLTVL.

The J gene is TRBJ2-1, the V gene TRBV7-2; TRBD2 agrees at 7 bases. Germline V lookup: CDR1 SGHTA, CDR2 FQGNSA. J was trimmed by 1 base and V by 1 base; bases with no gene match: 10. This CDR3 has 18 residues. The CDR3 spells CASSLGPGQRGSYNEQFF. The CDR3 DNA sequence: TGTGCCAGCAGCTTAGGTCCAGGGCAGCGGGGATCCTACAATGAGCAGTTCTTC.

This chain uses TRBV7-8 with TRBJ2-4; D may match TRBD1 or TRBD2 (5 bases each). This CDR3 contains 17 residues. V was shortened by 1 base and J by 7 bases, with 20 bases between the two germline ends. The germline V gene has CDR1 SGHVS and CDR2 FQNEAQ. CDR3 sequence: CASSLGWGIEPGNIQYF. DNA of the CDR3: TGTGCCAGCAGCTTAGGTTGGGGGATTGAACCGGGGAACATTCAGTACTTC.

This clone was seen more than once but under ten times. This chain uses TRBV7-8 with TRBJ2-1; 8 nucleotides agree with TRBD2. The germline gives CDR1 SGHVS, CDR2 FQNEAQ. CDR3 length equals 16 residues. The junction had 13 bases not matched to a gene; V was cut back by 7 bases and J by 5 bases. This CDR3 is CASTPKGLAGNNEQFF. CDR3 in DNA: TGTGCCAGCACTCCCAAGGGGCTAGCGGGCAACAATGAGCAGTTCTTC.